This T cell receptor beta chain was captured by sequencing in a study of cytomegalovirus exposure and HLA in healthy donors. Study-level results: Of the V segments, some could not be distinguished, including TRBV6-2 and TRBV6-3, and were excluded.

The CDR3 loop spans 13 amino acids. V shed 8 bases, J shed 6 bases, and the junction held 3 bases outside the gene matches. The V gene's germline CDR1 is MDHEN and CDR2 SYDVKM. On this clone: What it binds is unknown. Additional DNA sequences in this sample encode the identical CDR3.

The PCR ran on 60 Vbeta and 13 Jbeta primers. Sequenced by immunoSEQ multiplex PCR; TCRdb stores in-frame clones only, minus some. The sample contains 150,000 to 180,000 clones, 80% of which appear only once. Input material: PBMCs. This receptor was taken from a man aged 25-45 years in good health and CMV-seropositive. This chain joins TRBV28 and TRBJ2-1, with 11 positions matching TRBD2. DNA for the CDR3: TGTGCCAGCGGAACTAGCGGGAGCAATGAGCAGTTCTTC. Amino acid sequence: CASGTSGSNEQFF.